The source of this TCR beta chain is a study of cytomegalovirus exposure and HLA in healthy donors. Study-wide context: Among the approximately 400 donors who were genotyped, roughly 85% fell in the genetic ancestry cluster that is associated with self-reported Caucasian donors. Whole-study results and caveats: The authors excluded some V segments, including TRBV6-2 and TRBV6-3, as indistinguishable.

Primers for the PCR totalled 60 Vbeta and 13 Jbeta. Profiling relied on immunoSEQ multiplex PCR, and the TCRdb table lists in-frame clones only, not all of them. The data show 90,000 to 110,000 clones, with 76% seen just once and 7.5% to 9% held by the top ten. Trimming took off 1 base at V and 2 bases at J, with 8 bases between the two ends. The germline V gene encodes CDR1 MDHEN and CDR2 SYDVKM. The CDR3 covers 14 residues. Points on this clone: Its matching antigen is unknown.

The clonotype comes from a man aged 35-49 years in good health and CMV-seropositive. This chain joins TRBV28 and TRBJ1-2; D is undetermined. Sequencing was performed on PBMCs. The CDR3 region is CASSLSRPNYGYTF. CDR3 nucleotides: TGTGCCAGCAGTTTATCCAGGCCCAACTATGGCTACACCTTC.